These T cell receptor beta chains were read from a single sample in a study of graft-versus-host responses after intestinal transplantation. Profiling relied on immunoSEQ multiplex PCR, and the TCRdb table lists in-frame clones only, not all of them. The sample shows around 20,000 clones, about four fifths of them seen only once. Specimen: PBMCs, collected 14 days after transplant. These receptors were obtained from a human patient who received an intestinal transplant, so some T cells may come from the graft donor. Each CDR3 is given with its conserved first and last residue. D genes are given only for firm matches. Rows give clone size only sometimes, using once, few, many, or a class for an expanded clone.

CDR3nt: TGTGCCAGCAGCAAAGCGCAGACTTTCGGTAACAATGAGCAGTTCTTC
CDR3aa: CASSKAQTFGNNEQFF
d_gene: -
abundance: -
v_gene: TRBV21-1
j_gene: TRBJ2-1

CDR3nt: TGTGCCAGCAGTTTATCCCTCTCTAGCGGGGATCACAATGAGCAGTTCTTC
CDR3aa: CASSLSLSSGDHNEQFF
d_gene: TRBD2
abundance: once
v_gene: TRBV28
j_gene: TRBJ2-1

CDR3nt: TGCGCCAGCAGTTCCGGCCTCTCTGGGGCCAACGTCCTGACTTTC
CDR3aa: CASSSGLSGANVLTF
d_gene: -
abundance: -
v_gene: TRBV5-1
j_gene: TRBJ2-6

CDR3nt: TGTGCCAGCAGTGGTGAGTGGCAGGGCCGTTACGAGCAGTACTTC
CDR3aa: CASSGEWQGRYEQYF
d_gene: -
abundance: few
v_gene: TRBV6-1
j_gene: TRBJ2-7

CDR3nt: TGCGCCAGCAGTCAAAGAGTCAGCAATCAGCCCCAGCATTTT
CDR3aa: CASSQRVSNQPQHF
d_gene: -
abundance: -
v_gene: TRBV23-1
j_gene: TRBJ1-5

CDR3nt: TGCAGCGTTGAAGATGGCTACACCTTC
CDR3aa: CSVEDGYTF
d_gene: -
abundance: once
v_gene: TRBV29-1
j_gene: TRBJ1-2

CDR3nt: TGTGCCAGCAGTTTAGGGGAGTTGACTGAAGCTTTCTTT
CDR3aa: CASSLGELTEAFF
d_gene: -
abundance: -
v_gene: TRBV28
j_gene: TRBJ1-1

CDR3nt: TGTGCCAGCAGCTCTCTGGCGAGACAAGAGACCCAGTACTTC
CDR3aa: CASSSLARQETQYF
d_gene: -
abundance: -
v_gene: TRBV5-4
j_gene: TRBJ2-5

CDR3nt: TGTGCCAGTACCACGGGGCGGCCTTCGGTCTACAGCAATCAGCCCCAGCATTTT
CDR3aa: CASTTGRPSVYSNQPQHF
d_gene: -
abundance: few
v_gene: TRBV19
j_gene: TRBJ1-5

CDR3nt: TGTGCCAGCAGCCTAACCATAGCGACGACTAACAATGAGCAGTTCTTC
CDR3aa: CASSLTIATTNNEQFF
d_gene: -
abundance: -
v_gene: TRBV7-3
j_gene: TRBJ2-1

CDR3nt: TGTGCCTGGAGACGCGTTTATTACGGGGAACTCTATGGCTACACCTTC
CDR3aa: CAWRRVYYGELYGYTF
d_gene: -
abundance: once
v_gene: TRBV30
j_gene: TRBJ1-2

CDR3nt: TGTGCCAGCAGCTTGGAACAGGGGCTCTCCTACGAGCAGTACTTC
CDR3aa: CASSLEQGLSYEQYF
d_gene: TRBD1
abundance: -
v_gene: TRBV5-5
j_gene: TRBJ2-7

CDR3nt: TGTGCCAGCAGCCTCGGGACAGGGCGGAAGACCCAGTACTTC
CDR3aa: CASSLGTGRKTQYF
d_gene: TRBD1
abundance: once
v_gene: TRBV7-9
j_gene: TRBJ2-5

CDR3nt: TGTGCCAGCAGCCTAAGCGGGAGAACCTACGAGCAGTACTTC
CDR3aa: CASSLSGRTYEQYF
d_gene: TRBD2
abundance: few
v_gene: TRBV7-9
j_gene: TRBJ2-7